The clone carrying this TCR gamma chain ranks as medium-sized. Its target is not known. Sequencing used genomic DNA taken from PBMCs of patients and controls. These data originate in a study of gamma delta lymphoproliferative disorders and STAT genes. Study-level background: Each gamma-chain library started from at least 50 ng of genomic DNA, using the LymphoTrack Dx TCRG Assay. For the delta chain, EuroClonality-NGS standard procedure was applied. Points from the study as a whole: Apart from two gamma clonotypes, major patient clonotypes were public.

TCRdb processed the multiplex PCR reads again with the CATT caller. Seen here are 4,000 to 5,000 gamma-chain clones, approximately 8% observed once, and the top ten hold less than 3.5%. J lost 8 bases, V lost 0 bases, and 4 bases had no gene match. This CDR3 comprises 12 residues. Germline V CDR1 and CDR2: VENAVY, YDSYNSRV. Material: blood. This sequence originates from a human donor in good health. The gene calls are TRGV8 and TRGJ1 or TRGJ2. TCRdb is silent on the J gene; assignment here came from matching the DNA to germline. CDR3 protein: CATWDREHKKLF. CDR3 sequence (DNA): TGTGCCACCTGGGATAGGGAGCATAAGAAACTCTTT.